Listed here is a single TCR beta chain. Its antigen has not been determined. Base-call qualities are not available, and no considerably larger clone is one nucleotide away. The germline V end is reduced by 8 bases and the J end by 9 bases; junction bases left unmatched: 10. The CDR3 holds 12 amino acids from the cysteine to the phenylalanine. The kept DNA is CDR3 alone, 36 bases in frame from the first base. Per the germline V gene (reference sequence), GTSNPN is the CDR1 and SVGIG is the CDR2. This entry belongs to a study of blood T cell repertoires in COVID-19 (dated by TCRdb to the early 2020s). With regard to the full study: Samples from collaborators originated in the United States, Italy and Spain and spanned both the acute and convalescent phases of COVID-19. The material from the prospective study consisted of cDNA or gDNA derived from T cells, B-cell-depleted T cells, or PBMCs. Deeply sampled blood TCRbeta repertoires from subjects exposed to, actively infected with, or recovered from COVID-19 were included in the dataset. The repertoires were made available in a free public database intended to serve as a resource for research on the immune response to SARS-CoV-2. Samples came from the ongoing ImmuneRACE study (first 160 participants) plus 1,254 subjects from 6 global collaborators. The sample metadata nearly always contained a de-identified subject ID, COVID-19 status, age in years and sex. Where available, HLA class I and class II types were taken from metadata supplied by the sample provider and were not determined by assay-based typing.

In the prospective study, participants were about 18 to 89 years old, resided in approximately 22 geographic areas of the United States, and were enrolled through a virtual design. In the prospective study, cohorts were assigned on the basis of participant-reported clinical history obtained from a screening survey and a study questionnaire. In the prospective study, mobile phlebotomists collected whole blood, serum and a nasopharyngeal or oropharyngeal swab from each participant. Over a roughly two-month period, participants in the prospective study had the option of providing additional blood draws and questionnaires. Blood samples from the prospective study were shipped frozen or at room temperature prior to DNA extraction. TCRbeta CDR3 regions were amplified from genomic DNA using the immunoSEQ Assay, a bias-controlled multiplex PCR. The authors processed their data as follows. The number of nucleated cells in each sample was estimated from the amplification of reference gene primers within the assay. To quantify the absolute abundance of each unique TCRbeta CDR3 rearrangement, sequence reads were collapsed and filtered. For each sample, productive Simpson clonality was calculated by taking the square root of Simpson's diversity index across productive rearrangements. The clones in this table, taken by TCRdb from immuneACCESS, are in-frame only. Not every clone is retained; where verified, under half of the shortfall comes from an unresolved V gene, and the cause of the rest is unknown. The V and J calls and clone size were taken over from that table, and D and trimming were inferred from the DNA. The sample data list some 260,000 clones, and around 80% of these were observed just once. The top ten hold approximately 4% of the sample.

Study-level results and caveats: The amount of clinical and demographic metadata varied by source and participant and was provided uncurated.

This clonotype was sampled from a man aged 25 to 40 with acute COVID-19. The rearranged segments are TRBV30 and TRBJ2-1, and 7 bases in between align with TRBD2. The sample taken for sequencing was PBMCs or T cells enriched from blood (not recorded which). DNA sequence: TGTGCCCGACAAGTGGGAGGGTTTGAGCAGTTCTTC. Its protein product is CARQVGGFEQFF.